This TCR beta chain was sequenced during a study of shared clonotypes between healthy human individuals. Findings of the study overall: Few donors limited the genetic and exposure-history diversity represented. The four-donor shared clonotypes exceeded non-shared clonotypes in generation probability, with non-shared ones scoring lower.

On this clone itself: Its antigen is currently unknown.

The study enrolled healthy HIV-negative adults without recent acute infections or vaccinations as donors. This CDR3 has 15 residues. Germline V gene lookup returns CDR1 WNHNN and CDR2 SYGVQD (reference sequence). The V and J ends lost 3 bases and 4 bases respectively, with 15 bases between them. TCRdb's table, derived via immunoSEQ multiplex PCR, lists solely in-frame clones and lacks some. Counted here are some 2,000,000 clones, 90% to 96% occurring once; the ten biggest clones make up 0.1% to 0.15%. The TCR sequence derives from a young man in good health. The genes are TRBV10-1 and TRBJ1-1; D perhaps matches TRBD1 (6 bases). Input material: naive CD4+ T cells sorted from blood. Subset noted: CD45RA+ positively selected. CDR3: CASSDTQGLGTEAFF. In DNA, the CDR3 is TGCGCCAGCAGTGACACACAGGGTCTTGGCACTGAAGCTTTCTTT.